The clone carrying this T cell receptor (beta chain) was observed a few times. Its specificity is unknown. The CDR3 consists of 11 residues. The germline V gene encodes CDR1 SNHLY and CDR2 FYNNEI. The V end was cut by 7 bases, the J end by 6 bases, with 8 bases between. The data are from a study of identical twins. Overall study results and limits: Twin-shared out-of-frame alpha sequences showed excess low generation probability.

Donors uniformly comprised healthy Caucasians. TCRdb called the 5' RACE reads again in MiXCR, with one record for every CDR3 protein. The sample lists 1.5 million to 2 million distinct CDR3 sequences; under 35% were seen once. The V call is TRBV2, the J call TRBJ2-3; D gene ambiguous. The receptor was isolated from a newborn girl in good health. The sequenced sample consisted of cord blood. The CDR3: CASIDGDTQYF. The CDR3 region has the DNA TGTGCCAGCATAGATGGGGATACGCAGTATTTT.